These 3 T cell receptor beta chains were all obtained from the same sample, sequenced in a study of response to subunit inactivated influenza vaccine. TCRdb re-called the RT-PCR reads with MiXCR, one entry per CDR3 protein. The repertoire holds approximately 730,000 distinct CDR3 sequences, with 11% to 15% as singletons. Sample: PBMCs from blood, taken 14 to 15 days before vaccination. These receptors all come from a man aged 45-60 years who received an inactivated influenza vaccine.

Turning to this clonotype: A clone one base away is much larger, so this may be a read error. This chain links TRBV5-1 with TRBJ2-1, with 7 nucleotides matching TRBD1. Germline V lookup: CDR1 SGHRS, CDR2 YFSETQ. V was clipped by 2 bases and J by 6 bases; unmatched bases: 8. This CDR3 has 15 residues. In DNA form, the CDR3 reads TGCGCCAGCAGCTTCTTGACAGGGAGAAGCAATGAGCAGTTCTTC. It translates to CASSFLTGRSNEQFF.

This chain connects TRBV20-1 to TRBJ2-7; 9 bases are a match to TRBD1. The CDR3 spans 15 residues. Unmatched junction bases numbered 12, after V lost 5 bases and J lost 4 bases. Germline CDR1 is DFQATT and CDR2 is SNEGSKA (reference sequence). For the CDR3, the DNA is TGCAGTGCTGGACAACATGGGACAGGGAGATACGAGCAGTACTTC. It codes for CSAGQHGTGRYEQYF.

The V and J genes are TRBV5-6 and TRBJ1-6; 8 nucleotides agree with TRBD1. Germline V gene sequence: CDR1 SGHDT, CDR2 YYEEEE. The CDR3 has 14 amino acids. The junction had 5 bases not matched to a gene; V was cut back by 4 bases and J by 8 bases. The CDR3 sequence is CASSTNRGDSPLHF. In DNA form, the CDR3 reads TGTGCCAGCAGCACCAACAGGGGGGATTCACCCCTCCACTTT.